This TCR beta chain was captured by sequencing in a study of vaccination and CD4 T cells after COVID-19. Regarding treatment: roughly 11-day PBMC culture with coronavirus spike peptide pools or control peptides (ViraFEST assay). Sequenced with the Oncomine TCR Beta short-read assay was DNA taken from cultured CD4+ T cells. TCRdb re-derived calls from the PCR reads in MiXCR, one entry per CDR3 protein. The repertoire holds more than 15,000 distinct CDR3 sequences, with around 40% as singletons. Remarks on this clonotype: Its antigen is still unknown.

The origin of this receptor is a human donor who had recovered from COVID-19. Sequencing input: CD4+ T cells from blood, cultured in vitro.

Here the CDR3 DNA reads TGTGCCAGCAGTTCGACGACTTACACAGATACGCAGTATTTT. It is translated as CASSSTTYTDTQYF. This chain links TRBV6-2 or TRBV6-3 with TRBJ2-3; D not resolved. Per germline, CDR1 MNHEY and CDR2 SVGEGT. The CDR3 runs 14 residues. V lost 4 bases, J lost 2 bases, and 10 bases lay in between.